The clone carrying this TCR beta chain was seen just once. The antigen remains undetermined. Markers CD45RO/CCR7/CD25/CD127/CD95/CD27 served to sort CD4+ naive, central memory, regulatory and stem cell-like memory cells. Populations obtained by sorting all exceeded 95% purity. The investigators reverse transcribed all of the isolated RNA, so they sequenced expressed TCRB transcripts. Data came from immunoSEQ multiplex PCR; TCRdb stores just in-frame clones and leaves some out. The sample consists of approximately 16,000 clones, about three quarters of them appearing once. The data belong to a study of beta chain features in type 1 diabetes. Background on the study: Patients shared similar age, gender and cell yields with healthy donors.

Findings of the study overall: Type 1 diabetes patients had TCRB CDR3s that were shorter (moderately but significantly so) in all four CD4+ subsets.

With 4 bases removed from V and 7 bases from J, the gap between germline ends came to 17 bases. The CDR3 contains 16 residues. CDR1 and CDR2 from the germline V gene are MNHNS and SASEGT. Sequencing input: stem cell memory CD4+ T cells from blood. The clonotype comes from a man aged 30-40 years with type 1 diabetes. This chain connects TRBV6-1 to TRBJ1-6; D not resolved. As DNA, the CDR3 is TGTGCCAGCAGTGGCCGCGGGCTGGCGGAAAATTCACCCCTCCACTTT. Its protein is CASSGRGLAENSPLHF.